This entry features one TCR beta chain sequence. Its antigen is undetermined. This entry belongs to a study of T cells expressing NK-cell markers. Study-wide context: Sorted CD3+CD56+NKG2C+, CD3+CD56+NKG2C- and CD3+CD56-NKG2C+ T cells supplied TCR beta repertoires. In the group of eight sequenced donors, seven were HCMV-seropositive and one was seronegative. The study, taken as a whole, reports: NKG2C+ dominant clonotype frequencies in 5 or 6 donors were roughly 1.0-7.5% of CD8+ T cells.

5'RACE template switching with UMIs generated TCR beta cDNA. For each CDR3 protein, TCRdb gives one entry from its re-call of the 5' RACE reads, without DNA. Its listing shows 160,000 or so distinct CDR3 sequences. This CDR3 comprises 13 residues. The chain employs TRBV12-3 or TRBV12-4 and TRBJ1-1; TCRdb's D call, TRBD1, is unchecked because there is no DNA. The receptor was isolated from a woman between 18 and 75 years old in good health. What was sequenced was blood T cells: a sorted CD56 or NKG2C T cell subset, CD4+ or CD8+ T cells, or bulk PBMC T cells (not recorded which). The CDR3 loop reads CASSTRGRTEAFF.